This T cell receptor (beta chain) was sequenced during a study of T-cell reconstitution after alpha-beta-depleted transplantation in children. Broader study findings: Reports say that about two months after transplant, the alpha-beta T cells came out of several hundred graft clones that had expanded. Recipient T cells and thymic progenitors that survived were the source of the high TCRbeta diversity seen at day 60 in some patients. When one year had passed after transplant, most T-cell counts and diversity came from newly produced T cells.

Unique molecular identifiers were used in preparing the TCRbeta library. TCRdb reprocessed the PCR reads via MiXCR and lists one record per CDR3 protein. The table includes about 980,000 distinct CDR3 sequences, 25% to 35% detected once. J was trimmed by 5 bases and V by 2 bases; bases with no gene match: 11. The CDR3 length is 17 residues. Germline lookup yields CDR1 LGHNT and CDR2 FRNRAP. As concerns this clonotype: No antigen is known for it.

The sequences come from PBMCs, mostly from graft donor cells, collected 360 days after TCRalphabeta/CD19-depleted stem cell transplant. The source is a boy under two years old who had a stem cell transplant for SCID, so the T cells may come from the graft donor. The chain carries TRBV12-5 and TRBJ2-5; TRBD2 matches 10 bases. The CDR3 nucleotides are TGTGCTAGTGGTTTGTATCTACTAGCGGGGATTCAGGAGACCCAGTACTTC. This sequence encodes CASGLYLLAGIQETQYF.